This T cell receptor beta chain came from a study of CD8 T cells in Susac syndrome. After extraction with the RNeasy kit, about 0.45 to 1 ug of the RNA was reverse transcribed using random hexamers. Across 54 Vbeta and 13 Jbeta, immunoSEQ multiplex PCR amplified TCR beta CDR3. MiXCR, applied by TCRdb to the immunoSEQ multiplex PCR reads, yields one record per CDR3 protein. The sample shows 130,000 to 150,000 distinct CDR3 sequences, approximately 95% of them seen only once. The sample taken for sequencing was CD8+ T cells from PBMCs. The origin of this receptor is a human donor in good health.

The CDR3 coding sequence is TGTGCCAGCATTAAACAGGGCCTGCCCTACGAGCAGTACTTC. Translation: CASIKQGLPYEQYF. This sequence joins TRBV28 and TRBJ2-7, with a possible D match to TRBD1 (6 bases). The CDR3 extends over 14 amino acids. V shed 7 bases and J shed 2 bases, with 15 bases lying between them. The germline V gene has CDR1 MDHEN and CDR2 SYDVKM.